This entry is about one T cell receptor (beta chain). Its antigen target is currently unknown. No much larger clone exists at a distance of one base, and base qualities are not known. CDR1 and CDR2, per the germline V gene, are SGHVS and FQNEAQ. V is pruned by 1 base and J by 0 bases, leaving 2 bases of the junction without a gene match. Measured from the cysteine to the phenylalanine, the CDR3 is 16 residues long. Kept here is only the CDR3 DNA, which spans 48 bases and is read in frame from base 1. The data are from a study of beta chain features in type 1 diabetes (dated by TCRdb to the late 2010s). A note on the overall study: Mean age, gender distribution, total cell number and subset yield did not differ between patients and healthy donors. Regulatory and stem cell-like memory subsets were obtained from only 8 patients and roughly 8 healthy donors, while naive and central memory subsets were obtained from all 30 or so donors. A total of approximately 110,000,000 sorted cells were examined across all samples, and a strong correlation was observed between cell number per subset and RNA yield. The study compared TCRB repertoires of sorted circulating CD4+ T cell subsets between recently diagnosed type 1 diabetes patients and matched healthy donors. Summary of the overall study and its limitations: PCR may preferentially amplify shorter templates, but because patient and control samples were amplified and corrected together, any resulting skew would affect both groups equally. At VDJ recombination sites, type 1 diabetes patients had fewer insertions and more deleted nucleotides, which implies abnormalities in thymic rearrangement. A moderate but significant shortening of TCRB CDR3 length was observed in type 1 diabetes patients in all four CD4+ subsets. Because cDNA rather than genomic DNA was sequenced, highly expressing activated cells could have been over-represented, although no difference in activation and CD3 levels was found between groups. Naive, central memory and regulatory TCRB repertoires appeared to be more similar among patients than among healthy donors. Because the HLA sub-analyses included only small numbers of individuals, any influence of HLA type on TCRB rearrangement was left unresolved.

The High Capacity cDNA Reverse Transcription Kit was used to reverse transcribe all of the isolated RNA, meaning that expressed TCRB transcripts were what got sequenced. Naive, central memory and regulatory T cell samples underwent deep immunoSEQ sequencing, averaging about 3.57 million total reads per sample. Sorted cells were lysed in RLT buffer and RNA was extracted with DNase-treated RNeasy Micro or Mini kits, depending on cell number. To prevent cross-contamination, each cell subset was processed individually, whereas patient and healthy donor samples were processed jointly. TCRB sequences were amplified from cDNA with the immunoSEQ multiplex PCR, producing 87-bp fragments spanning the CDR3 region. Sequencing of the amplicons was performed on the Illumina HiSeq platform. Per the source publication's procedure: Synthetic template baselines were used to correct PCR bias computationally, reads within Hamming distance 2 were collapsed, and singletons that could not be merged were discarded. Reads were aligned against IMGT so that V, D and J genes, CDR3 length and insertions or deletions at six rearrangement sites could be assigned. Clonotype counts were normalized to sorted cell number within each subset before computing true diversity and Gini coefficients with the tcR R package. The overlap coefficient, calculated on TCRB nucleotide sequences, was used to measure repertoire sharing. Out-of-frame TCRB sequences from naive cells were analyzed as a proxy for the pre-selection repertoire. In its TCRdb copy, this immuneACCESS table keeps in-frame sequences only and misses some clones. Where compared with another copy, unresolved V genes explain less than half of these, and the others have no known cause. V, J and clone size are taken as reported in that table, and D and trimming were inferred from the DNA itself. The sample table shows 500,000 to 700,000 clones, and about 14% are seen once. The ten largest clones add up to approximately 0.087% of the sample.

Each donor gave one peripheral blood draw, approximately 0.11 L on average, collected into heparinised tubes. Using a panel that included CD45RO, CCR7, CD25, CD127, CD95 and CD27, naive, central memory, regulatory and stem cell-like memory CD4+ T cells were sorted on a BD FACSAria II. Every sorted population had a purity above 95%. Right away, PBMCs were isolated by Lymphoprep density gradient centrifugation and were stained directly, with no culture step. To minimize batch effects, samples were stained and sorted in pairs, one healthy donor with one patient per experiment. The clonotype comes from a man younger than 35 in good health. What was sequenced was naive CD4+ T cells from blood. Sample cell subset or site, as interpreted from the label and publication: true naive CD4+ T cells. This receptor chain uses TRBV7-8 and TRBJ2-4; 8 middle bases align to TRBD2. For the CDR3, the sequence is CASSLEAGVAKNIQYF. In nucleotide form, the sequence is TGTGCCAGCAGCTTAGAAGCGGGGGTAGCCAAAAACATTCAGTACTTC.